These T cell receptor beta chains were read from a single sample in a study of chemoradiotherapy in HPV16-positive cancers. Sequenced by immunoSEQ multiplex PCR; TCRdb stores in-frame clones only, minus some. Among about 7,000 clones, roughly four fifths were seen once, and the ten largest hold approximately 6.5%. The material sequenced was tumor tissue, taken from a patient who underwent chemoradiotherapy. The source is a human donor with HPV-associated anogenital cancer. Both conserved end residues are part of each CDR3. D genes are given only for firm matches. Clone size is not always given. Where it is, it says once, few, many or a class for expanded clones.

abundance,v_gene,d_gene,j_gene,CDR3nt,CDR3aa
NA,TRBV18,TRBD1,TRBJ1-6,TGTGCCAGCTCACCGGGACAGGGGGGGGTTGAGTCACCCCTCCACTTT,CASSPGQGGVESPLHF
few,TRBV9,TRBD2,TRBJ2-1,TGTGCCAGCAGCGTAGGCGGGGGGTCCTACAATGAGCAGTTCTTC,CASSVGGGSYNEQFF
NA,TRBV5-6,NA,TRBJ2-1,TGTGCCAGCAGCTTGCGTCTAGCACCGAGCTCCTACAATGAGCAGTTCTTC,CASSLRLAPSSYNEQFF
NA,TRBV18,TRBD1,TRBJ2-5,TGTGCCAGCTCGTCGGGACAGCAAGAGACCCAGTACTTC,CASSSGQQETQYF
once,TRBV6-1,NA,TRBJ1-1,TGTGCCAGCACCCTCGGACGGCGGTTAGCTTTCTTT,CASTLGRRLAFF
NA,TRBV5-5,NA,TRBJ2-7,TGTGCCAGCAGCGGCGCCTACGAGCAGTACTTC,CASSGAYEQYF
NA,TRBV18,NA,TRBJ1-2,TGTGCCAGCTCAGCAACAGGGAACTATGGCTACACCTTC,CASSATGNYGYTF
NA,TRBV19,NA,TRBJ2-1,TGTGCCAGTAGTATAGGGGCCATGGGGAATGAGCAGTTCTTC,CASSIGAMGNEQFF
NA,TRBV6-4,TRBD1,TRBJ1-6,TGTGCCAGCAGTGACTCGGTGGGGGACAGAAATTCACCCCTCCACTTT,CASSDSVGDRNSPLHF
NA,TRBV6-4,NA,TRBJ2-5,TGTGCCAGCACGAGAGGGGGTTCCCCTCCAAGGGAGACCCAGTACTTC,CASTRGGSPPRETQYF
NA,TRBV18,TRBD1,TRBJ2-7,TGTGCCAGCTCACCGGGACAGGTGATCTCCTACGAGCAGTACTTC,CASSPGQVISYEQYF
NA,TRBV5-4,TRBD2,TRBJ2-1,TGTGCCAGCAGCCAAGCGGGACACAATGAGCAGTTCTTC,CASSQAGHNEQFF
NA,TRBV21-1,NA,TRBJ1-3,TGTGCCAGCAGCAGTGGATCTGGAAACACCATATATTTT,CASSSGSGNTIYF
once,TRBV14,TRBD1,TRBJ2-3,TGTGCCAGCAGCCCGACAGGGTCAGATACGCAGTATTTT,CASSPTGSDTQYF
NA,TRBV18,TRBD1,TRBJ1-5,TGTGCCAGCTCACCGGATAGGGACAGCAGCAATCAGCCCCAGCATTTT,CASSPDRDSSNQPQHF
NA,TRBV19,NA,TRBJ1-4,TGTGCCAGTAGTCCCCGGATTCAAGAAAAACTGTTTTTT,CASSPRIQEKLFF
NA,TRBV6-1,NA,TRBJ2-7,TGTGCCAGCAGAAAAGGAGAGCAGTACTTC,CASRKGEQYF
NA,TRBV28,TRBD1,TRBJ1-2,TGTGCCAGCAGTTCCCCGGGACAGGGGGCGCGGTATGGCTACACCTTC,CASSSPGQGARYGYTF
NA,TRBV6-5,NA,TRBJ2-7,TGTGCCAGCAGTCGAGGGGCGCCTGGGAACGAGCAGTACTTC,CASSRGAPGNEQYF